This T cell receptor (beta chain) stems from a study of CD8 T cells in ankylosing spondylitis. This clonotype was counted many times. J lost 0 bases, V lost 0 bases, and 5 bases had no gene match. The CDR3 has 17 amino acids. Germline-derived CDR1 and CDR2 are SGDLS and YYNGEE. One entry per CDR3 protein, called by TCRdb with MiXCR from the 5' RACE reads. The repertoire holds about 42,000 distinct CDR3 sequences, roughly 2.5% seen once, with approximately 4.5% in the top ten. The source of this sequence is a male donor with ankylosing spondylitis or in good health (not recorded which). This chain links TRBV9 with TRBJ2-3; 9 nucleotides match TRBD2. The source material was blood, either unsorted or a sorted T cell fraction (not recorded which). CDR3 bases: TGTGCCAGCAGCGTAGCTATCGGACTAGCGAGCACAGATACGCAGTATTTT. The encoded protein is CASSVAIGLASTDTQYF.